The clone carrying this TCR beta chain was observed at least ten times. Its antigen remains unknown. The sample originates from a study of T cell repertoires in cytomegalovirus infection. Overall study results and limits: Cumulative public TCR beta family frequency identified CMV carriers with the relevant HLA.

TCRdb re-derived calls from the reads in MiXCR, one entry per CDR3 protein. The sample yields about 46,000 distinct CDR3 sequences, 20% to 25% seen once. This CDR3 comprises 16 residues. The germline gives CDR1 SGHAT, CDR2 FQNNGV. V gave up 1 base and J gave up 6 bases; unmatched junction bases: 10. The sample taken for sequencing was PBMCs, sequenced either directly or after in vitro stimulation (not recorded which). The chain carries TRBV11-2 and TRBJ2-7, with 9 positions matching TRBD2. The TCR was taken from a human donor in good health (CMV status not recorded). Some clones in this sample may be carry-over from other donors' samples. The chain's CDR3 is CASSLGRGTSRSEQYF. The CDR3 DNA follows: TGTGCCAGCAGCTTAGGCAGGGGGACTAGCAGGAGCGAGCAGTACTTC.